The next 18 T cell receptor beta chains were all read from a single sample in a study of cytomegalovirus exposure and HLA in healthy donors. Data came from immunoSEQ multiplex PCR; TCRdb stores just in-frame clones and leaves some out. The sample shows over 250,000 clones, around 90% of them seen only once. The sequenced sample was PBMCs. Receptors were obtained from a woman aged 25-40 years in good health and CMV-seropositive.

The chain carries TRBV6-9 and TRBJ2-1; either TRBD1 or TRBD2 may supply D (6 bases each). Germline values: CDR1 MNHGY, CDR2 SVAAGI. Trimming removed 0 bases from V and 0 bases from J, with 27 bases in between. The CDR3 totals 22 residues. Written as DNA, the CDR3 is TGTGCCAGCAGTTATTCTGCCTCGTATGACGGGGGCGTGGCTAGCTCCTACAATGAGCAGTTCTTC. The encoded protein is CASSYSASYDGGVASSYNEQFF.

The chain uses TRBV19 and TRBJ1-2; TRBD1 matches 9 bases. The CDR3 consists of 15 residues. From germline, CDR1 is LNHDA and CDR2 SQIVND (reference sequence). Germline trimming cut 5 bases from V and 5 bases from J; bases unmatched to any gene: 9. The CDR3: CASSDGTGLHYGYTF. The CDR3 DNA sequence: TGTGCCAGTAGTGACGGGACAGGGTTGCATTATGGCTACACCTTC.

CDR3 protein: CASSLDGVQDYGYTF. CDR3 bases: TGTGCCAGCAGTTTGGACGGAGTCCAGGACTATGGCTACACCTTC. The chain is built from TRBV28 and TRBJ1-2; no firm D call. Trimming cost V 3 bases and J 3 bases, with 14 bases left between them. Looked up from germline, CDR1 is MDHEN and CDR2 is SYDVKM. The CDR3 has 15 residues.

The chain links TRBV9 to TRBJ2-5; TRBD2 might be the D (7 bases). The length of the CDR3 is 15 residues. V was trimmed by 6 bases and J by 5 bases, leaving 20 bases between them. Germline lookup yields CDR1 SGDLS and CDR2 YYNGEE. The chain's CDR3 is CASTSATGRGETQYF. CDR3 coding DNA: TGTGCCAGCACCAGCGCAACAGGGAGGGGGGAGACCCAGTACTTC.

Here the CDR3 DNA reads TGTGCCAGCTCTACAGTCTCCCTAGGCACAGATACGCAGTATTTT. This codes for CASSTVSLGTDTQYF. J is TRBJ2-3 and V is TRBV27; D uncertain. Looked up from germline, CDR1 is MNHEY and CDR2 is SMNVEV (reference sequence). The CDR3 sequence is 15 residues long. The V end was cut by 8 bases, the J end by 1 base, with 16 bases between.

V usage is TRBV5-1 and J usage is TRBJ1-2; 7 bases are shared with TRBD1. CDR3 length equals 16 residues. The V segment lost 4 bases and the J segment 5 bases; nucleotides outside the gene matches: 14. Germline lookup yields CDR1 SGHRS and CDR2 YFSETQ. The CDR3 coding sequence is TGCGCCAGCAGCGAACAACAGGGGACGGCTAGTTATGGCTACACCTTC. The encoded protein is CASSEQQGTASYGYTF.

The rearrangement links TRBV2 to TRBJ2-3; possibly TRBD1 for D (6 bases). Germline V lookup: CDR1 SNHLY, CDR2 FYNNEI. V dropped 11 bases and J dropped 4 bases, with 16 bases sitting between them. CDR3 length: 13 residues. This CDR3 reads CASYRVPPDTQYF. The CDR3, as DNA: TGTGCCTCTTACAGGGTCCCCCCAGATACGCAGTATTTT. Full variable domain (missing parts from reference TRBV2 and TRBJ2-3): EPEVTQTPSHQVTQMGQEVILRCVPISNHLYFYWYRQILGQKVEFLVSFYNNEISEKSEIFDDQFSVERPDGSNFTLKIRSTKLEDSAMYFCASYRVPPDTQYFGPGTRLTVL.

CDR3 sequence reads: CASSPSLAGGPMPTQYF. Written as DNA, the CDR3 is TGTGCCAGCAGTCCTTCACTAGCGGGGGGGCCCATGCCGACCCAGTACTTC. This sequence joins TRBV28 and TRBJ2-5; TRBD2 matches at 13 bases. The CDR3 extends over 17 amino acids. The V and J ends lost 5 bases and 7 bases, in that order; junction bases with no gene match: 13. Per the germline V gene, CDR1 is MDHEN and CDR2 is SYDVKM.

This clone was recorded once. This chain joins TRBV5-1 and TRBJ1-2, with 12 nucleotides matching TRBD1. Germline lookup yields CDR1 SGHRS and CDR2 YFSETQ. Trimming removed 4 bases from V and 7 bases from J; junction bases left unmatched: 2. The CDR3 runs to 13 residues. The CDR3 is CASSPGQGAGYTF. CDR3 coding DNA: TGCGCCAGCAGCCCGGGACAGGGGGCTGGCTACACCTTC.

The J gene is TRBJ2-7, the V gene TRBV2, with 9 bases lining up with TRBD1. This CDR3 has 14 residues. From germline, CDR1 is SNHLY and CDR2 FYNNEI. V was clipped by 4 bases and J by 4 bases; unmatched bases: 5. CDR3 in amino acids: CASSATGQGYEQYF. The CDR3 coding sequence is TGTGCCAGCAGTGCGACGGGACAGGGTTACGAGCAGTACTTC.

The chain is built from TRBV15 and TRBJ2-2; maybe TRBD2 (5 bases). Germline CDR1 is LNHNV and CDR2 is YYDKDF (reference sequence). Trimming removed 0 bases from V and 6 bases from J, with 8 bases in between. There are 14 residues in the CDR3. The CDR3 protein is CATSRDEGPGELFF. The CDR3 nucleotides are TGTGCCACCAGCAGAGATGAGGGTCCCGGGGAGCTGTTTTTT.

V and J are TRBV28 and TRBJ2-1; 11 nucleotides match TRBD2. This CDR3 comprises 18 residues. CDR1 and CDR2 (germline): MDHEN, SYDVKM. V lost 2 bases to trimming and J lost 6 bases; unmatched junction nucleotides: 12. CDR3 in DNA: TGTGCCAGCAGTTTACTTCTAGCGGGAGGTACAGGGGCCAATGAGCAGTTCTTC. It yields the protein CASSLLLAGGTGANEQFF.

V gene TRBV5-4 combines with J gene TRBJ2-5; D not resolved. CDR1 SGHNT and CDR2 YYREEE come from the germline V gene (reference sequence). CDR3 length: 12 amino acids. Trimming shortened V by 1 base and J by 7 bases, and 8 bases separated the two germline ends. The CDR3 is CASSLPLGTQYF. Here the CDR3 DNA reads TGTGCCAGCAGCTTGCCTTTGGGGACCCAGTACTTC.

V usage is TRBV2 and J usage is TRBJ2-7, with TRBD1 matching 8 bases. The CDR3 has 14 residues. V was clipped by 4 bases and J by 1 base; unmatched bases: 3. Germline V lookup: CDR1 SNHLY, CDR2 FYNNEI. This chain's CDR3 is CASSGTGGSYEQYF. CDR3 nucleotide sequence: TGTGCCAGCAGTGGCACAGGGGGTTCCTACGAGCAGTACTTC.

The chain uses TRBV6-1 and TRBJ2-2, with D tentatively TRBD1 or TRBD2 (5 bases each). Germline values: CDR1 MNHNS, CDR2 SASEGT. Trimming removed 8 bases from V and 1 base from J, with 8 bases in between. This CDR3 is 13 amino acids long. This CDR3 is CASRDGNTGELFF. CDR3 in DNA: TGTGCCAGCCGGGACGGGAACACCGGGGAGCTGTTTTTT.

V usage is TRBV27 and J usage is TRBJ1-5; 8 nucleotides align to TRBD1. The CDR3 length is 16 residues. V shed 5 bases, J shed 0 bases, and the junction held 6 bases outside the gene matches. Germline values: CDR1 MNHEY, CDR2 SMNVEV (reference sequence). Here the CDR3 DNA reads TGTGCCAGCAGTCCCGGGACAGGCTATAGCAATCAGCCCCAGCATTTT. Residues: CASSPGTGYSNQPQHF.

The J gene is TRBJ2-7, the V gene TRBV4-2; D tentatively reads TRBD1 or TRBD2 (5 bases each). Germline values: CDR1 LGHNA, CDR2 YNFKEQ. The CDR3 totals 15 residues. V lost 5 bases, J lost 0 bases, and 14 bases lay in between. Here the CDR3 DNA reads TGTGCCAGCAGCGACCGGGACGGCAGCTCCTACGAGCAGTACTTC. Residues: CASSDRDGSSYEQYF.

The J gene is TRBJ1-1, the V gene TRBV28, with 7 bases fitting TRBD1. Germline values: CDR1 MDHEN, CDR2 SYDVKM. V lost 6 bases and J lost 11; bases outside the gene matches: 6. The CDR3 sequence is 11 residues long. CDR3 DNA sequence: TGTGCCAGCAGGCTACAGGGGAACGCTTTCTTT. Translating it yields CASRLQGNAFF.